The sequence of this TCR beta chain was determined in a study of shared clonotypes between healthy human individuals. The authors loaded 200 ng DNA, 27,000 or so T cell genomes, into sorted-subset replicate PCRs. Method: immunoSEQ multiplex PCR; TCRdb's copy keeps in-frame clones and lacks some. The data show about 550,000 clones, around 95% seen once. The CDR3 has 10 residues. Looked up from germline, CDR1 is DFQATT and CDR2 is SNEGSKA (reference sequence). CD45RO-negative, CCR7-positively selected cells formed the naive CD8 fraction, excluding terminally differentiated effector memory CD45RA+ cells. Healthy adults negative for HIV, lacking recent acute infections or vaccinations, served as donors. A remark on this clone: An end of the junction does not agree with germline; a read error may underlie this.

J is TRBJ1-2 and V is TRBV20-1, with D maybe TRBD1 (5 bases). Sequenced sample: naive CD8+ T cells sorted from blood. The origin of this receptor is a woman aged 25 to 39 in good health. The CDR3, as DNA: TGCAGTGCGAGAGGGGTTACCTACACCTTC. As protein: CSARGVTYTF.